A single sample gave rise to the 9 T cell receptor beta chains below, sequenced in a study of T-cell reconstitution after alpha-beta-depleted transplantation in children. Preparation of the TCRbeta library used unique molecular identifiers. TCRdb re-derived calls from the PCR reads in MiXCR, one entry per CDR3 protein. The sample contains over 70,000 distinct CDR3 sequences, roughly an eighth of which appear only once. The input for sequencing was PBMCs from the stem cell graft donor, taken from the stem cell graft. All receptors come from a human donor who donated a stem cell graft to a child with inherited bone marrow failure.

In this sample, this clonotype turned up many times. CDR3 loop: CSVLGRDRNEKLFF. The CDR3, as DNA: TGCAGCGTTTTAGGCCGGGACAGAAATGAAAAACTGTTTTTT. The rearrangement joins TRBV29-1 to TRBJ1-4, with 7 nucleotides matching TRBD1. Germline lookup yields CDR1 SQVTM and CDR2 ANQGSEA. J gave up 5 bases and V 5 bases, and 8 bases lay outside the gene matches. The CDR3 is 14 amino acids. Full variable domain (outside the CDR3, taken from reference TRBV29-1 and TRBJ1-4): SAVISQKPSRDICQRGTSLTIQCQVDSQVTMMFWYRQQPGQSLTLIATANQGSEATYESGFVIDKFPISRPNLTFSTLTVSNMSPEDSSIYLCSVLGRDRNEKLFFGSGTQLSVL.

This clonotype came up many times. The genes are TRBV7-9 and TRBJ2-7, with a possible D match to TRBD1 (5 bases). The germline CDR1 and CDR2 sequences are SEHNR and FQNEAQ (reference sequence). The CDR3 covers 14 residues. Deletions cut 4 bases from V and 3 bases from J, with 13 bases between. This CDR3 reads CASSSSWGGYEQYF. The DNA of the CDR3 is TGTGCCAGCAGCTCGTCTTGGGGCGGCTACGAGCAGTACTTC.

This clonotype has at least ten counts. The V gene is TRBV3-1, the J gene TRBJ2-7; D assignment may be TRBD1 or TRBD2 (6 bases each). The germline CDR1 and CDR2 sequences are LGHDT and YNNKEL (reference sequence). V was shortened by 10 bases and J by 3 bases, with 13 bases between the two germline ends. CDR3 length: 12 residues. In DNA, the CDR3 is TGTGCCACTAAGGGGGGCAACTACGAGCAGTACTTC. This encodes CATKGGNYEQYF.

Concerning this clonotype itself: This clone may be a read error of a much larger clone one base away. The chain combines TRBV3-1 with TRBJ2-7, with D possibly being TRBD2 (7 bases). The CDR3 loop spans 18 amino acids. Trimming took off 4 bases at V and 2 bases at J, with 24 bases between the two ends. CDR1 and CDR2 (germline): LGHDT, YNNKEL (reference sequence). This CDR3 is CASSPEVGAGAVPYEQYF. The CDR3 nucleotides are TGTGCCAGCAGCCCCGAGGTCGGGGCGGGGGCAGTTCCCTACGAGCAGTACTTC.

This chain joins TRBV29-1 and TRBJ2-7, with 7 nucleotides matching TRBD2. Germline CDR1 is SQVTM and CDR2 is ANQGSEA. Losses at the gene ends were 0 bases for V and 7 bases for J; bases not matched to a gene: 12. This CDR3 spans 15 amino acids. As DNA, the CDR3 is TGCAGCGTTGAAGATTCAGCGGGGTCCGTTTTGGAGCAGTACTTC. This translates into CSVEDSAGSVLEQYF.

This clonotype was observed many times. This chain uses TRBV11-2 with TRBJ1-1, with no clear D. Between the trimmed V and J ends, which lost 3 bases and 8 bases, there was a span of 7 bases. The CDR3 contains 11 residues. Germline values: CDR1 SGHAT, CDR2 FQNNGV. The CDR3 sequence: CASSFGGEAFF. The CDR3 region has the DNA TGTGCCAGCAGCTTTGGAGGGGAAGCTTTCTTT.

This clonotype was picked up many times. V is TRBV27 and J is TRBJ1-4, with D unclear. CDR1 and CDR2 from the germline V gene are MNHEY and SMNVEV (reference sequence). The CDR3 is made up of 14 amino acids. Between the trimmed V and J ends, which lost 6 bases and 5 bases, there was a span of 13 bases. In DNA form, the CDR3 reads TGTGCCAGCAGCGAATTGGGGATAAATGAAAAACTGTTTTTT. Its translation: CASSELGINEKLFF. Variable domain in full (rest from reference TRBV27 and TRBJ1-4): EAQVTQNPRYLITVTGKKLTVTCSQNMNHEYMSWYRQDPGLGLRQIYYSMNVEVTDKGDVPEGYKVSRKEKRNFPLILESPSPNQTSLYFCASSELGINEKLFFGSGTQLSVL.

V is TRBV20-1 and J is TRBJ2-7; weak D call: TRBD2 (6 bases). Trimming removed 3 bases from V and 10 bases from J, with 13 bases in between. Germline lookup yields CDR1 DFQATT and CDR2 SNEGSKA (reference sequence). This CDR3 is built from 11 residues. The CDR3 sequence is CSAREDYVQYF. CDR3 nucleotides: TGCAGTGCTAGGGAGGACTATGTTCAGTACTTC.

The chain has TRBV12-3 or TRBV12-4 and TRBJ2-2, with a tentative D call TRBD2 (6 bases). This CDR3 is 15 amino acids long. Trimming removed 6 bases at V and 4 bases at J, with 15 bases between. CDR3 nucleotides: TGTGCCAGCAGGTCGCTAGCGTTTTCCACCGGGGAGCTGTTTTTT. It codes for CASRSLAFSTGELFF.